This T cell receptor beta chain was captured in a study of control samples from healthy donors and cancer patients (TCRdb year 2020). The CDR3 measures 14 amino acids from cysteine to phenylalanine. Only the CDR3 part of the read is kept: 42 bases, read in frame from the first base. Germline trimming amounts to 2 bases on V and 4 bases on J, with 2 as the count of junction bases outside the gene matches. CDR1 and CDR2 are read off the germline V gene as SGDLS and YYNGEE. Receptor amplification or capture employed the immunoSEQ multiplex PCR assay. TCRdb re-hosts the immuneACCESS table, in-frame sequences only. Its copies lack some clones; in the studies checked, an unresolved V gene accounts for under half of them, and the cause for the rest is not known. This sample comprises 110,000 to 150,000 clones, roughly nine tenths of them detected only once. The ten largest make up over 6% of the sample.

Concerning this clone itself: It lacks a known antigen. One base away there is no much larger clone; base qualities are not given.

Sample: blood. Rearrangement joined TRBV9 to TRBJ2-7; 11 central nucleotides agree with TRBD2. This receptor was taken from a man between 18 and 35 years old in good health. The CDR3 here reads CASSVGLADYEQYF. The sequenced DNA: TGTGCCAGCAGCGTGGGACTAGCGGATTACGAGCAGTACTTC.